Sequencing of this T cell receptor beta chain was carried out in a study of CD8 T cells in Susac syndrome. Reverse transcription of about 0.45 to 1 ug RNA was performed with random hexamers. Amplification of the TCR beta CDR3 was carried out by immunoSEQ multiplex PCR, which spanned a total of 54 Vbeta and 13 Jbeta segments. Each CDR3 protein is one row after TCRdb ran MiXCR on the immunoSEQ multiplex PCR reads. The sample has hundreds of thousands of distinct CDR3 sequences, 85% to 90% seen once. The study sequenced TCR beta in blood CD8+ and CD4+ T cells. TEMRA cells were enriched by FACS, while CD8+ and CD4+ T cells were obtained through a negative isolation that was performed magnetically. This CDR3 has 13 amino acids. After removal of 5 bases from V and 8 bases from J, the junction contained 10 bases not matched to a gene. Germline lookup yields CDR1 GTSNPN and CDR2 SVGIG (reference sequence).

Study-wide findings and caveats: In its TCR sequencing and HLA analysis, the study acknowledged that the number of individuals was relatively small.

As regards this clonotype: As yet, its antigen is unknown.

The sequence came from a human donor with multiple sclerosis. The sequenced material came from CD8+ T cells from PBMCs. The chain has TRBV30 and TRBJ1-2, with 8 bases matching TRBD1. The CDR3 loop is CAWDRGALKGYTF. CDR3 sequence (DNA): TGTGCCTGGGACAGGGGCGCCCTTAAGGGCTACACCTTC. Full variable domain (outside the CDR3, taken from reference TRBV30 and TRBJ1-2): SQTIHQWPATLVQPVGSPLSLECTVEGTSNPNLYWYRQAAGRGLQLLFYSVGIGQISSEVPQNLSASRPQDRQFILSSKKLLLSDSGFYLCAWDRGALKGYTFGSGTRLTVV.